The clone carrying this T cell receptor (beta chain) was seen a few times. There are 12 residues in the CDR3. From germline, CDR1 is DFQATT and CDR2 SNEGSKA (reference sequence). The J segment lost 3 bases and the V segment lost 3 bases, leaving 1 base of the junction unmatched. The sample originates from a study of blood T cell repertoires in COVID-19. Across the study: The United States, Italy and Spain were the sources of the acute and convalescent COVID-19 samples. T cells, B-cell-depleted T cells, or PBMCs provided the cDNA or gDNA that served as material.

Using immunoSEQ multiplex PCR, the repertoire was profiled, and TCRdb retains in-frame clones only, with some absent. The sample consists of 350,000 to 450,000 clones, 85% of them appearing once. This TCR came from a woman aged 18-30 years with acute or convalescent COVID-19. The gene calls are TRBV20-1 and TRBJ1-1; 7 bases match TRBD1. The sequencing input was peripheral blood. CDR3 sequence reads: CSASQGDTEAFF. DNA of the CDR3: TGCAGTGCTAGTCAGGGGGACACTGAAGCTTTCTTT.